This passage covers 12 T cell receptor beta chains from one sample sequenced in a study of cytomegalovirus exposure and HLA in healthy donors. PCR primers comprised 60 Vbeta and 13 Jbeta primers. The assay was immunoSEQ multiplex PCR, and TCRdb's table has in-frame clones only and misses some. The data contain 100,000 or so clones, 81% of them singletons. The sequenced sample was PBMCs. Every receptor here comes from a man in his forties or fifties in good health and CMV-seropositive.

This chain uses TRBV5-1 with TRBJ1-1, with 7 bases aligning to TRBD1. The CDR3 has 14 amino acids. V was pared by 5 bases and J by 7 bases, with 11 bases of the junction left unmatched. The germline gives CDR1 SGHRS, CDR2 YFSETQ. CDR3 loop: CASRATGNTYEAFF. CDR3 coding DNA: TGCGCCAGCAGAGCGACAGGGAATACTTATGAAGCTTTCTTT.

J is TRBJ1-2 and V is TRBV30, with D tentatively TRBD1 (5 bases). The length of the CDR3 is 12 residues. Germline V gene lookup returns CDR1 GTSNPN and CDR2 SVGIG (reference sequence). Trimming took off 3 bases at V and 5 bases at J, with 10 bases between the two ends. The CDR3 region has the DNA TGTGCCTGGAGCGTCGGGACTTATGGCTACACCTTC. Translation gives CAWSVGTYGYTF.

This clone appeared a few times. V gene TRBV9 combines with J gene TRBJ2-3; 16 positions agree with TRBD2. V shed 3 bases, J shed 6 bases, and the junction held 7 bases outside the gene matches. Germline V gives CDR1 SGDLS, CDR2 YYNGEE. The CDR3 contains 17 residues. The CDR3 is CASSGPGLAGGPDTQYF. CDR3 nucleotides: TGTGCCAGCAGCGGACCGGGACTAGCGGGGGGGCCGGATACGCAGTATTTT.

This rearrangement joins TRBV7-9 to TRBJ2-2; 7 positions match TRBD1. V lost 4 bases, J lost 1 base, and 15 bases stayed unmatched. Germline V gene data show CDR1 as SEHNR and CDR2 as FQNEAQ (reference sequence). The CDR3 is 19 amino acids. The CDR3 loop is CASSSRGRGNLLNTGELFF. As DNA, the CDR3 is TGTGCCAGCAGCTCCCGGGGCAGGGGGAACCTATTGAACACCGGGGAGCTGTTTTTT. Based on the CDR3 plus reference TRBV7-9 and TRBJ2-2, the full variable domain is DTGVSQNPRHKITKRGQNVTFRCDPISEHNRLYWYRQTLGQGPEFLTYFQNEAQLEKSRLLSDRFSAERPKGSFSTLEIQRTEQGDSAMYLCASSSRGRGNLLNTGELFFGEGSRLTVL.

The V call is TRBV2, the J call TRBJ2-1, with D uncertain. This CDR3 has 13 residues. Germline values: CDR1 SNHLY, CDR2 FYNNEI. V lost 8 bases to trimming and J lost 3 bases, with 11 bases between them. In DNA, the CDR3 is TGTGCCAGCTCCCCAGGCCTCTACAATGAGCAGTTCTTC. Encoded protein: CASSPGLYNEQFF.

This chain links TRBV7-9 with TRBJ2-7; D not resolved. Trimming removed 0 bases from V and 2 bases from J, with 8 bases in between. This CDR3 region has 14 residues. The germline CDR1 and CDR2 sequences are SEHNR and FQNEAQ (reference sequence). CDR3 sequence reads: CASSLAGSPYEQYF. CDR3 in DNA: TGTGCCAGCAGCTTAGCCGGGTCCCCCTACGAGCAGTACTTC.

The chain employs TRBV9 and TRBJ2-1, with D uncertain. Germline CDR1 is SGDLS and CDR2 is YYNGEE. The CDR3 extends over 15 amino acids. V lost 4 bases and J 4 bases, leaving 15 bases between the germline ends. DNA for the CDR3: TGTGCCAGCAGCATCGCTCCCACATCATACAATGAGCAGTTCTTC. Amino acids: CASSIAPTSYNEQFF.

This chain uses TRBV7-2 with TRBJ2-1; TRBD2 matches 7 bases. With 6 bases clipped from V and 4 bases from J, the junction kept 6 bases outside the gene matches. Germline lookup yields CDR1 SGHTA and CDR2 FQGNSA. The CDR3 is made up of 14 amino acids. CDR3 region: CASSPFGGYNEQFF. The CDR3 DNA sequence: TGTGCCAGCAGTCCGTTCGGGGGGTACAATGAGCAGTTCTTC.

Only one count was recorded for this clone. As DNA, the CDR3 is TGTGCCAGTAGTAGATCTCCAGGGGGCGCGGGCTATGGCTACACCTTC. Its protein is CASSRSPGGAGYGYTF. The chain employs TRBV19 and TRBJ1-2; TRBD1 aligns across 8 bases. Germline CDR1 is LNHDA and CDR2 is SQIVND (reference sequence). Trimming cost V 4 bases and J 4 bases; bases outside gene matches: 11. CDR3 length: 16 amino acids.

The J gene is TRBJ1-1, the V gene TRBV15, with a possible D match to TRBD1 (6 bases). The CDR3 is made up of 13 amino acids. Germline lookup yields CDR1 LNHNV and CDR2 YYDKDF (reference sequence). Trimming removed 5 bases from V and 4 bases from J, with 11 bases in between. The CDR3 sequence is CATSEGRGTEAFF. The CDR3 coding sequence is TGTGCCACCAGCGAGGGCAGGGGCACTGAAGCTTTCTTT.

The chain joins TRBV5-4 to TRBJ2-7; D is ambiguous. Trimming stripped 0 bases from V and 3 bases from J, with 7 bases between. The germline V gene has CDR1 SGHNT and CDR2 YYREEE (reference sequence). The CDR3 has 13 residues. DNA for the CDR3: TGTGCCAGCAGCTTGGACGGTGACTACGAGCAGTACTTC. It is translated as CASSLDGDYEQYF.

This chain links TRBV5-4 with TRBJ2-1; 7 positions agree with TRBD2. Per germline, CDR1 SGHNT and CDR2 YYREEE (reference sequence). This CDR3 is 14 amino acids long. The J segment lost 12 bases and the V segment lost 4 bases, leaving 13 bases of the junction unmatched. CDR3 DNA sequence: TGTGCCAGCAGCCCGGGGACTAACTATCAGGGGCAGTTCTTC. Translated: CASSPGTNYQGQFF.